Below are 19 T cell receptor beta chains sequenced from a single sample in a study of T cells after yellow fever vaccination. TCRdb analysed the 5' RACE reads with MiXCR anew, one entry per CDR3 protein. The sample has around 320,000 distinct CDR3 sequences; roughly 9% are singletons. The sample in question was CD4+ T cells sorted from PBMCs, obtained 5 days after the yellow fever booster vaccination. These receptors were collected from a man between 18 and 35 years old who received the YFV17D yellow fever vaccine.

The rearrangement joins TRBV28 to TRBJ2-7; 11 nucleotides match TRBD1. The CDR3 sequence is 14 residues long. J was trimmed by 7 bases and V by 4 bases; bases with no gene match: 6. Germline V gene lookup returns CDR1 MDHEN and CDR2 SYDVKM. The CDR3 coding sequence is TGTGCCAGCAGTTCCGGACAGGGGGCGCGGGAGCAGTACGTC. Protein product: CASSSGQGAREQYV.

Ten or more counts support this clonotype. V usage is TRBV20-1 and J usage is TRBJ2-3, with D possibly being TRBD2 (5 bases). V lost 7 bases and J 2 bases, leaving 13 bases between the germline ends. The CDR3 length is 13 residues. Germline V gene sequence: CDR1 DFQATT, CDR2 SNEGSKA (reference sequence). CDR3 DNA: TGCAGTGAGGGCGGAGGTACCACAGATACGCAGTATTTT. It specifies CSEGGGTTDTQYF.

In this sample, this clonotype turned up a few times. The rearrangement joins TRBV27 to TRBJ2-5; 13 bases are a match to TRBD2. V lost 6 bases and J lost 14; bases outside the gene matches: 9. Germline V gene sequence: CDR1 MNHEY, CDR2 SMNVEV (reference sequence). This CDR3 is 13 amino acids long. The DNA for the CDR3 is TGTGCCAGCAGGACCGGGACTAGCGGGGTCTTTTACTTC. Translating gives CASRTGTSGVFYF.

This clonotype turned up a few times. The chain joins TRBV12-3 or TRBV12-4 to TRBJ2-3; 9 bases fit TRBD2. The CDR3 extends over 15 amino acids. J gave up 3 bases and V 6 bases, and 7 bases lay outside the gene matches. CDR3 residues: CASSGTSKRTDTQYF. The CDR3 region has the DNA TGTGCCAGCAGCGGGACTAGCAAACGGACAGATACGCAGTATTTT.

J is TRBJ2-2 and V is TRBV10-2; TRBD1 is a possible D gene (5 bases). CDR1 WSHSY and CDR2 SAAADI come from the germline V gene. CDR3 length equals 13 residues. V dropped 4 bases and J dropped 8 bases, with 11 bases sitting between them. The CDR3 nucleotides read TGCGCCAGCAGTGTCCAGGGAATGGGGGAGCTGTTTTTT. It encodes CASSVQGMGELFF.

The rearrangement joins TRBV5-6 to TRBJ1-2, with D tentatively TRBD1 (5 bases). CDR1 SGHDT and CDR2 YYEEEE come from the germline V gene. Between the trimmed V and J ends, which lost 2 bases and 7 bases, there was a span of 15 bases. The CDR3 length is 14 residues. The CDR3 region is CASSFPTATSGYTF. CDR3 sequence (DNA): TGTGCCAGCAGCTTTCCGACAGCCACCAGTGGCTACACCTTC.

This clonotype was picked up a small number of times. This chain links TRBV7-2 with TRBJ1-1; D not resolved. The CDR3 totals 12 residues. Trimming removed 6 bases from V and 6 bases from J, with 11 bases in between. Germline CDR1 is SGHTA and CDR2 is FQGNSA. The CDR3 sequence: CASRRREAEAFF. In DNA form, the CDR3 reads TGTGCCAGCAGGCGCCGCGAGGCTGAAGCTTTCTTT.

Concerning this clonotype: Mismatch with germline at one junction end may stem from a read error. In DNA, the CDR3 is TGTGCTAGCAGCTTAGATTGGGGAGATACGCAGTATTTT. Residues: CASSLDWGDTQYF. This sequence joins TRBV7-7 and TRBJ2-3; D remains ambiguous. This CDR3 comprises 13 residues. Germline values: CDR1 SSHAT, CDR2 FNYEAQ (reference sequence).

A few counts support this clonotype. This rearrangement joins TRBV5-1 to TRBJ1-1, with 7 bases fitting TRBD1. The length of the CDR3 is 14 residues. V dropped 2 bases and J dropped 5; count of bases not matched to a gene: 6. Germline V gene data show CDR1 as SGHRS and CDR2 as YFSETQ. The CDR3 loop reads CASSFGTDRTEAFF. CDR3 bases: TGCGCCAGCAGCTTCGGGACAGATCGAACTGAAGCTTTCTTT.

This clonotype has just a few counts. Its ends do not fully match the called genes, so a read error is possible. The CDR3 here is CAISEVGGKNSTLHF. The CDR3 coding sequence is TGTGCCATCAGTGAGGTGGGGGGAAAAAATTCAACCCTCCACTTT. The rearrangement joins TRBV10-3 to TRBJ1-6; tentative D call: TRBD1 (5 bases). CDR1 and CDR2 from the germline V gene are ENHRY and SYGVKD. The CDR3 is made up of 15 amino acids.

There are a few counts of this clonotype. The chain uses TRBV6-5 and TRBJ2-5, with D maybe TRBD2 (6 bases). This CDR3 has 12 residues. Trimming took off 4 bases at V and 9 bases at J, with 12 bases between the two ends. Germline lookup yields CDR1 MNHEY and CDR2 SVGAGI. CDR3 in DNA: TGTGCCAGCAGTTCTACGCGGGACCCCCAGTACTTC. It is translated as CASSSTRDPQYF.

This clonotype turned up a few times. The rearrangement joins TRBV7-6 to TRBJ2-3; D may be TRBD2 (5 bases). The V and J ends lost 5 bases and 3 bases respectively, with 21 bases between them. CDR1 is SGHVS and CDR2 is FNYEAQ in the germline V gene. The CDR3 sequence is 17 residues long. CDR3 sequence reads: CASSIYPKGSLTDTQYF. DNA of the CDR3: TGTGCCAGCAGCATCTACCCTAAAGGGAGCCTTACAGATACGCAGTATTTT.

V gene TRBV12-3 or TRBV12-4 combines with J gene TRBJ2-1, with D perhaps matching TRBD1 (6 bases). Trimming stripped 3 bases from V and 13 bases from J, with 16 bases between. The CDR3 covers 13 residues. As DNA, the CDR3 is TGTGCCAGCAGTTTTGGAAACGAGGGGGTCCAGTTCTTC. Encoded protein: CASSFGNEGVQFF.

DNA of the CDR3: TGTGCCAGCACCCCATCGCTCGCCTCAGATACGCAGTATTTT. Its protein is CASTPSLASDTQYF. The chain employs TRBV14 and TRBJ2-3; D ambiguous. The germline CDR1 and CDR2 sequences are SGHDN and FVKESK. The CDR3 extends over 14 amino acids. V dropped 7 bases and J dropped 4 bases, with 15 bases sitting between them.

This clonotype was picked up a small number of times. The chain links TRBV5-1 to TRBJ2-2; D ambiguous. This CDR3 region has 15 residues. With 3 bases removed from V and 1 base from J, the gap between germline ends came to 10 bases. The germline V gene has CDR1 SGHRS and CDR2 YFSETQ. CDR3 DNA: TGCGCCAGCAGCTACTCTACACTGAACACCGGGGAGCTGTTTTTT. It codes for CASSYSTLNTGELFF.

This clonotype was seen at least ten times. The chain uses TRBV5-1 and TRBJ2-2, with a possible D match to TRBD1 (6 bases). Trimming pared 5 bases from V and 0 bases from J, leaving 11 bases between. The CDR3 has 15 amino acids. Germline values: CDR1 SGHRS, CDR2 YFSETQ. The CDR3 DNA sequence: TGCGCCAGCAGTCCTTGGACAGCGAACACCGGGGAGCTGTTTTTT. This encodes CASSPWTANTGELFF.

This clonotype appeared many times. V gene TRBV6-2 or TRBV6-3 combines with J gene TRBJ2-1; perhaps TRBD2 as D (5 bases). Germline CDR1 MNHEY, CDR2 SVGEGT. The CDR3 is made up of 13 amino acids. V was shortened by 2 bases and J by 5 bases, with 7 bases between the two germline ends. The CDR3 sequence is CASSYLADNEQFF. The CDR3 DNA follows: TGTGCCAGCAGTTACCTAGCCGACAATGAGCAGTTCTTC.

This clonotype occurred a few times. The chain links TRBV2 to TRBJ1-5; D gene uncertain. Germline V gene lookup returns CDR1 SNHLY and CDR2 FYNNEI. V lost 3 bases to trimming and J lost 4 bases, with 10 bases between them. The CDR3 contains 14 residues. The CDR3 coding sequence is TGTGCCAGCAGTGAGGGTGCTCGAAATCAGCCCCAGCATTTT. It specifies CASSEGARNQPQHF.

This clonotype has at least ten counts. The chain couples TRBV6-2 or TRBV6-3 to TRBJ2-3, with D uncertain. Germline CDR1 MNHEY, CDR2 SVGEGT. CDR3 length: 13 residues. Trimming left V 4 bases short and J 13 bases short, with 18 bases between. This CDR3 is CASSSVRRPDKYF. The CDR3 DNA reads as TGTGCCAGCAGTTCCGTAAGGAGACCGGATAAGTATTTT.